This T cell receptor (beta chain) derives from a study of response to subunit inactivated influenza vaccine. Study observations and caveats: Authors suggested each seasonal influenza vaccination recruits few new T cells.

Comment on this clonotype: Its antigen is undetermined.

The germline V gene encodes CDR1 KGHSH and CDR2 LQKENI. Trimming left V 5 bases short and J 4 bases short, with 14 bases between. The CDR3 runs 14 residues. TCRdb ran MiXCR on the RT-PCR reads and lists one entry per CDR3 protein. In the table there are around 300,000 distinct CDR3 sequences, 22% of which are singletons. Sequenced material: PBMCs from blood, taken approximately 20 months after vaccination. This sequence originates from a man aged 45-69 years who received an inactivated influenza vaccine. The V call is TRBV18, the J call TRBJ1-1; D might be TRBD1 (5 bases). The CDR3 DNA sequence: TGTGCCAGCTCATCATCATCAGGGAGCACTGAAGCTTTCTTT. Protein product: CASSSSSGSTEAFF.